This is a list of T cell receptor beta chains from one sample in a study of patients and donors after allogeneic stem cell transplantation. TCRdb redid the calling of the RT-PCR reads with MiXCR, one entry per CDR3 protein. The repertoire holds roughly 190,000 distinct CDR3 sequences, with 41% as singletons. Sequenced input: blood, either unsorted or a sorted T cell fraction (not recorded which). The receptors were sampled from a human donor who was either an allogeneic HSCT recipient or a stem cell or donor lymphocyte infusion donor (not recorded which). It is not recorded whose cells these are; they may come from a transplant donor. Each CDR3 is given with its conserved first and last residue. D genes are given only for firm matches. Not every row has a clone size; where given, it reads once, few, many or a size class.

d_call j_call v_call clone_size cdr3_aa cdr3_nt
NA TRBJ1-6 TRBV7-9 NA CASSYGQSNSPLHF TGTGCCAGCAGCTACGGACAGTCGAATTCACCCCTCCACTTT
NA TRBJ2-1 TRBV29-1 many CSGLGGSYNEQFF TGCAGCGGGCTAGGGGGCTCCTACAATGAGCAGTTCTTC
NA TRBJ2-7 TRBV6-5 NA CASSYFGAGYEQYF TGTGCCAGCAGTTACTTCGGCGCAGGCTACGAGCAGTACTTC
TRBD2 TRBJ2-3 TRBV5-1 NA CASSLDLAGERNF TGCGCCAGCAGCTTAGACCTAGCGGGAGAAAGAAATTTT
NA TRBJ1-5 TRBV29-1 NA CSAGRGSSNQPQHF TGCAGCGCCGGACGGGGAAGTAGCAATCAGCCCCAGCATTTT
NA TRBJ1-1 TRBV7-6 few CASSLDPPGTEAFF TGTGCCAGCAGCCTTGACCCACCTGGCACTGAAGCTTTCTTT
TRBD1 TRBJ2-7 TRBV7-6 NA CASSLGTGTYEQYF TGTGCCAGCAGCTTAGGGACAGGGACCTACGAGCAGTACTTC
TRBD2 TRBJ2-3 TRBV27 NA CASSVQREDRDTQYF TGTGCCAGCAGTGTACAGCGGGAGGATAGAGATACGCAGTATTTT
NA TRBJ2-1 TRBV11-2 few CASSSPGTAPIRQFF TGTGCCAGCAGCTCTCCCGGGACTGCCCCGATCAGGCAGTTCTTC
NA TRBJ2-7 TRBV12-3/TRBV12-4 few CASMAVYEQYF TGTGCCAGCATGGCCGTCTACGAGCAGTACTTC
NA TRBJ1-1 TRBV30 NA CAWDRTLNTEAFF TGTGCCTGGGACAGGACCCTGAACACTGAAGCTTTCTTT
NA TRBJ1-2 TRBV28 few CASSSLTSWTEDYGYTF TGTGCCAGCAGTTCCCTTACCTCCTGGACGGAGGACTATGGCTACACCTTC
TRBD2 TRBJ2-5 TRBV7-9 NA CASSLDTSGRGETQYF TGTGCCAGCAGCTTAGATACCAGCGGGAGAGGGGAGACCCAGTACTTC
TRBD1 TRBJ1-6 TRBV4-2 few CASSQPDRGTYNSPLHF TGTGCCAGCAGCCAGCCAGACAGGGGGACCTATAATTCACCCCTCCACTTT
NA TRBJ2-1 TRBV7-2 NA CASSSQTGSLYNEQFF TGTGCCAGCAGCTCTCAGACAGGATCTTTATACAATGAGCAGTTCTTC
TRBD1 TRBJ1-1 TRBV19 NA CASTIIGQGGTESFF TGTGCCAGTACCATAATCGGACAGGGGGGAACTGAATCTTTCTTT
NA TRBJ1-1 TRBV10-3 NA CAISESGQIAEAFF TGTGCCATCAGTGAGTCCGGACAGATCGCTGAAGCTTTCTTT
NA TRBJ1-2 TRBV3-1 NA CASSQDIGSFYGYTF TGTGCCAGCAGCCAAGATATTGGCAGCTTCTATGGCTACACCTTC
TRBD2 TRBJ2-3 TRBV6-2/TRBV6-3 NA CASSYQSTSGTATDTQYF TGTGCCAGCAGTTACCAGTCGACTAGCGGAACGGCAACAGATACGCAGTATTTT
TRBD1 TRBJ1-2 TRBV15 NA CATSQGGGYTF TGTGCCACCAGCCAGGGGGGTGGCTACACCTTC
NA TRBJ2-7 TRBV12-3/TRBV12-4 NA CASSLDFEQYF TGTGCCAGCAGTTTAGACTTCGAGCAGTACTTC
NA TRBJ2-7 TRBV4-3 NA CASSQARAYEQYF TGCGCCAGCAGCCAGGCCAGGGCGTACGAGCAGTACTTC
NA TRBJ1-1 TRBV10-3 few CAISESGNTEAFF TGTGCCATCAGTGAGTCAGGGAACACTGAAGCTTTCTTT